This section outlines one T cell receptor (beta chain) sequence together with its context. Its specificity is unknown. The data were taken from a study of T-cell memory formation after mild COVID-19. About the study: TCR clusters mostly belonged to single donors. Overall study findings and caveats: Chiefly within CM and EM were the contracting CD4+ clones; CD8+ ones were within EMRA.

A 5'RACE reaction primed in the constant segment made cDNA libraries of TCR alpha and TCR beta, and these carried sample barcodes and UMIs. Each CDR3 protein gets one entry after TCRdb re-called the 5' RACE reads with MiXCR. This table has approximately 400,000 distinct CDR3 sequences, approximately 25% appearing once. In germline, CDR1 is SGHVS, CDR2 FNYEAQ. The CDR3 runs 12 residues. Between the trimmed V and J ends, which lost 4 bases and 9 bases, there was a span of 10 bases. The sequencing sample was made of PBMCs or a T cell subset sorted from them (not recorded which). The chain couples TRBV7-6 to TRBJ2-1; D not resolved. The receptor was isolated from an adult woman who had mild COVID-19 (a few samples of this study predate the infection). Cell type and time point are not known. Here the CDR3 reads CASSSKSSEQFF. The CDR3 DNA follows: TGTGCCAGCAGCTCCAAATCCAGTGAGCAGTTCTTC.